Sequencing of this TCR beta chain was carried out in a study of identical twins. Template switching created a universal primer site, and the cDNA included unique molecular identifiers. MiXCR was run by TCRdb on the 5' RACE reads, yielding one entry per CDR3 protein. The sample comprises 1.5 million to 2 million distinct CDR3 sequences, roughly a third of which are singletons, and 0.27% rests with the top ten. The study, taken as a whole, reports: Twin sharing of out-of-frame TCR alpha was underestimated by models in monozygotic pairs.

To note about this clonotype: Its antigen is unknown.

This clonotype was obtained from a newborn girl in good health. Material: cord blood.

DNA for the CDR3: TGCAGTGCTAGAGGAGCGGGGGGCCCCACAGATACGCAGTATTTT. As protein: CSARGAGGPTDTQYF. The chain uses TRBV20-1 and TRBJ2-3, with 9 bases aligning to TRBD2. Germline trimming cut 1 base from V and 2 bases from J; bases unmatched to any gene: 4. The germline V gene encodes CDR1 DFQATT and CDR2 SNEGSKA (reference sequence). This CDR3 has 15 amino acids.